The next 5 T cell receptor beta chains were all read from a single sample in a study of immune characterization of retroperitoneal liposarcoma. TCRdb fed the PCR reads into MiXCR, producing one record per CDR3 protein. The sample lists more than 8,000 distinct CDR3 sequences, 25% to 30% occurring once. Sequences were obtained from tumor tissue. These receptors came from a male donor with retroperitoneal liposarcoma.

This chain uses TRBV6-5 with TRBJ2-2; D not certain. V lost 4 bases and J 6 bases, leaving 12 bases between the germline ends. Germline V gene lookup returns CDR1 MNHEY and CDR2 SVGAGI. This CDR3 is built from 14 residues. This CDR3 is CASSSWVEAGELFF. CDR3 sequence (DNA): TGTGCCAGCAGTTCATGGGTTGAGGCCGGGGAGCTGTTTTTT.

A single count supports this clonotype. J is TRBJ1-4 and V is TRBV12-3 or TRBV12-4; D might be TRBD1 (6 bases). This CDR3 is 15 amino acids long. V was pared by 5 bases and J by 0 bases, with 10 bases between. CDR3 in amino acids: CASSRGGATNEKLFF. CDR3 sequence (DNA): TGTGCCAGCAGTCGAGGGGGTGCAACTAATGAAAAACTGTTTTTT.

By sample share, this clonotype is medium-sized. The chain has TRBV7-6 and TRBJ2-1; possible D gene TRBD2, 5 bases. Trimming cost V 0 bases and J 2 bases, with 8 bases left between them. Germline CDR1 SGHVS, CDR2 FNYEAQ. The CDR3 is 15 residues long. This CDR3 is CASSLAASPYNEQFF. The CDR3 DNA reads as TGTGCCAGCAGCTTAGCGGCTAGCCCCTACAATGAGCAGTTCTTC.

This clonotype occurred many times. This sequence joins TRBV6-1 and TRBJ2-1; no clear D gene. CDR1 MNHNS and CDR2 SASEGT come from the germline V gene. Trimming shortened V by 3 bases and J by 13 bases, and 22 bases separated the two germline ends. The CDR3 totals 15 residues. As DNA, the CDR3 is TGTGCCAGCAGTGACACCGAGGCGTACCAAGAGACCCAGTTCTTC. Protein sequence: CASSDTEAYQETQFF.

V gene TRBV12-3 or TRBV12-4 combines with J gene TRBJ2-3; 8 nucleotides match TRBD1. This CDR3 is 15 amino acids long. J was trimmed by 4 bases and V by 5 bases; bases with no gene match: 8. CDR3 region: CASSAGQGGPDTQYF. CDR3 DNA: TGTGCCAGCAGTGCAGGACAGGGCGGCCCAGATACGCAGTATTTT.